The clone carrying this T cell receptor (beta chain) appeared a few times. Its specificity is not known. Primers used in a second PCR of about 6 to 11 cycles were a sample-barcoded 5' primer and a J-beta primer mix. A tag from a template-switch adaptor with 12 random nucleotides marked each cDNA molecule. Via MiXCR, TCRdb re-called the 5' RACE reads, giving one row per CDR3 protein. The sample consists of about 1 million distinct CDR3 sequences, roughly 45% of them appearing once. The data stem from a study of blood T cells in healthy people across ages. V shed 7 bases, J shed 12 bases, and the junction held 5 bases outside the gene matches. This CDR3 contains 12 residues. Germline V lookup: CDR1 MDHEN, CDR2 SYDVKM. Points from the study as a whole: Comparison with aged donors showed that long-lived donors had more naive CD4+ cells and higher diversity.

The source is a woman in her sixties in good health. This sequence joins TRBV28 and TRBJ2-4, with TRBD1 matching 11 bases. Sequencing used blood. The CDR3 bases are TGTGCCAGCACCGGACAGGGGGCGGATCAGTACTTC. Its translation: CASTGQGADQYF.